This T cell receptor beta chain was observed in a study of T cell clonotyping in hematopoietic cell transplantation. Comment on this clone: Its specificity is not known.

Using immunoSEQ multiplex PCR, the repertoire was profiled, and TCRdb retains in-frame clones only, with some absent. The data contain some 13,000 clones, approximately 93% of them singletons. With 4 bases removed from V and 4 bases from J, the gap between germline ends came to 16 bases. The CDR3 totals 15 residues. Looked up from germline, CDR1 is LNHDA and CDR2 is SQIVND (reference sequence). General study results and limits: Pathologically expanded recipient clonotypes increased progressively from day 30 to day 180 as diversity fell.

This clonotype was sampled from a male patient aged 60 to 75 who had an allogeneic stem cell transplant from an unrelated donor, so the T cells may come from the graft donor. Some clones in this sample may be carry-over from other donors' samples. The specimen was PBMCs, collected 30 days after allogeneic stem cell transplant. V and J are TRBV19 and TRBJ1-2; D is unresolved. The DNA for the CDR3 is TGTGCCAGTAGTACGACTAAACAGTCGCGCTATGGCTACACCTTC. Encoded protein: CASSTTKQSRYGYTF.